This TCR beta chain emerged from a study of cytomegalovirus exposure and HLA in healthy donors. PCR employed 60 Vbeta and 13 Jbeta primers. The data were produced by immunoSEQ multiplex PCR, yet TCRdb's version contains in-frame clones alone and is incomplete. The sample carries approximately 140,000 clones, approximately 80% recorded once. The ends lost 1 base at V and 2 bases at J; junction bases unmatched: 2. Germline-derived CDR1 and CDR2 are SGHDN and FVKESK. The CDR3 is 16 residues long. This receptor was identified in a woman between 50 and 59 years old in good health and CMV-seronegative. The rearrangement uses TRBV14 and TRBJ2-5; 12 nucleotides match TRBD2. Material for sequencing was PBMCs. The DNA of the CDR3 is TGTGCCAGCAGCCAAGCCCTAGCGGGGGGGCAAGAGACCCAGTACTTC. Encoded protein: CASSQALAGGQETQYF.